What follows is one TCR beta chain and its context. This entry is derived from a study of blood T cell repertoires in COVID-19. Overall study context: Acute-phase and convalescent COVID-19 samples originated in the United States, Italy and Spain.

This CDR3 has 15 amino acids. CDR1 is MNHEY, CDR2 SVGAGI, per germline. Trimming cost V 6 bases and J 2 bases; bases outside gene matches: 10. As handled by the study authors: Amplifying reference gene primers gave estimates of nucleated cell counts. Produced via immunoSEQ multiplex PCR; TCRdb's table is partial and in-frame only. That table supplies the V and J calls and clone size; D and trimming were determined from the DNA. The sample includes more than 300,000 clones, around nine tenths of them seen just once. This TCR derives from a woman aged 18 to 35 who had recovered from COVID-19. Material: PBMCs or T cells enriched from blood (not recorded which). The rearrangement links TRBV6-5 to TRBJ2-7; 7 nucleotides agree with TRBD1. The DNA of the CDR3 is TGTGCCAGCAGCCAGACAGGGCGAGTCACCTACGAGCAGTACTTC. Translation gives CASSQTGRVTYEQYF.